This T cell receptor beta chain was recovered during a study of cytomegalovirus exposure and HLA in healthy donors. TCRdb's copy holds only in-frame clones and misses some; the assay was immunoSEQ multiplex PCR. The data show about 130,000 clones, about nine tenths seen once. The donors were in the roughly 120-subject validation cohort, distinct from the approximately 700-subject first cohort. CDR1 MDHEN and CDR2 SYDVKM come from the germline V gene. CDR3 length: 12 amino acids. The V and J ends lost 2 bases and 5 bases respectively, with 6 bases between them. Sequences were obtained from PBMCs. The chain joins TRBV28 to TRBJ1-2; D gene unclear. The clonotype originates from a woman between 25 and 40 years old in good health and CMV-seropositive. For the CDR3, the DNA is TGTGCCAGCAGTTTAACGGGATATGGCTACACCTTC. As protein: CASSLTGYGYTF.